The rows below give T cell receptor beta chains drawn from one sample of a study of T cell changes during pregnancy in multiple sclerosis. TCRdb keeps only in-frame clones here, not all; method: immunoSEQ multiplex PCR. The sample includes some 42,000 clones, about 85% of them seen just once. Sequencing was performed on CD4+ T cells from peripheral blood mononuclear cells, taken after pregnancy. The receptors stem from a female donor with multiple sclerosis, enrolled in a pregnancy study. Each CDR3 is given with its conserved first and last residue. A D gene is named only where the DNA matches it firmly. Part of the rows lack a size; the others show once, few, many or a class for expanded clones.

TRBV29-1	TRBJ2-1	NA	TRBD2	TGCAGCGTTGAAGATCCCAGCGGGGGATTCTACAATGAGCAGTTCTTC	CSVEDPSGGFYNEQFF
TRBV19	TRBJ2-1	few	NA	TGTGCCAGTAGCGAGACAGGCTCAACCTACAATGAGCAGTTCTTC	CASSETGSTYNEQFF
TRBV6-6	TRBJ2-1	NA	TRBD1	TGTGCCAGCAGTCGGACAGGGGCCCATGAGCAGTTCTTC	CASSRTGAHEQFF
TRBV19	TRBJ1-1	NA	TRBD1	TGTGCCAGTATGGCCAGGGGGCTAGGAGACACTGAAGCTTTCTTT	CASMARGLGDTEAFF
TRBV5-6	TRBJ1-5	NA	NA	TGTGCCAGCAGCTTGCTCGGGAGGACAGATCAGCCCCAGCATTTT	CASSLLGRTDQPQHF
TRBV4-3	TRBJ1-3	NA	NA	TGCGCCAGCAGCCTATCTCAGACAGCCTCTGGAAACACCATATATTTT	CASSLSQTASGNTIYF
TRBV18	TRBJ1-2	once	TRBD1	TGTGCCAGCTCACCCACCCTGGCAGGGGGAAATGGCTACACCTTC	CASSPTLAGGNGYTF
TRBV5-1	TRBJ1-1	NA	NA	TGCGCCAGCAGCTTGGTTCCTAATATGAACACTGAAGCTTTCTTT	CASSLVPNMNTEAFF
TRBV15	TRBJ2-1	few	NA	TGTGCCACCAGCAGGCTGGCGGAAAATGAGCAGTTCTTC	CATSRLAENEQFF
TRBV27	TRBJ2-3	NA	NA	TGTGCCAGCAGTTTGGCTAGCGCTAGCACAGATACGCAGTATTTT	CASSLASASTDTQYF
TRBV7-3	TRBJ2-2	few	NA	TGTGCCAGCAGCCCACAGGGGGGGACCGGGGAGCTGTTTTTT	CASSPQGGTGELFF
TRBV7-2	TRBJ1-1	NA	NA	TGTGCCAGCAGCACCGACAGGCGCGCTGAAGCTTTCTTT	CASSTDRRAEAFF
TRBV2	TRBJ1-1	NA	NA	TGTGCCAGCAGAAAGTGGGGGGACACTGAAGCTTTCTTT	CASRKWGDTEAFF
TRBV9	TRBJ1-3	NA	NA	TGTGCCAGCAGCGTAAATCAGGGCCCCGGAAACACCATATATTTT	CASSVNQGPGNTIYF
TRBV6-5	TRBJ2-2	NA	TRBD2	TGTGCCAGCAGTTACTTTAGCGGGGGAGACACCGGGGAGCTGTTTTTT	CASSYFSGGDTGELFF
TRBV6-5	TRBJ2-3	few	NA	TGTGCCACAAAAGATCCCACTAGCACAGATACGCAGTATTTT	CATKDPTSTDTQYF
TRBV18	TRBJ1-2	once	TRBD1	TGTGCCAGCTCACCCCAGGGGGCGACCTATGGCTACACCTTC	CASSPQGATYGYTF
TRBV14	TRBJ2-7	NA	TRBD1	TGTGCCAGCAGCCAAGCAGGGGGATCCAAGCAGTACTTC	CASSQAGGSKQYF
TRBV5-6	TRBJ2-7	NA	TRBD1	TGTGCCAGCCGGAAACCGGGACAGCGCTCCTACGAGCAGTACTTC	CASRKPGQRSYEQYF
TRBV11-2	TRBJ2-3	NA	NA	TGTGCCAGCAGCTTACTCTTAGGGCTACGGGGGTGGGGAGATACGCAGTATTTT	CASSLLLGLRGWGDTQYF
TRBV18	TRBJ1-5	NA	NA	TGTGCCAGCTCACCCCGCGGGTTGTTAGGGCAACAGCCCCAGCATTTT	CASSPRGLLGQQPQHF
TRBV5-1	TRBJ1-2	NA	TRBD1	TGCGCCAGCAGCTTGAGTTTGGGACAGCTAATAGATGGCTACACCTTC	CASSLSLGQLIDGYTF
TRBV5-4	TRBJ2-7	NA	TRBD1	TGTGCCAGCAGCTTGGCAGGGGGCAGGTACGAGCAGTACTTC	CASSLAGGRYEQYF
TRBV5-8	TRBJ2-2	NA	NA	TGTGCCAGCAGCTTGCTGGGCCCCGGGGAGCTGTTTTTT	CASSLLGPGELFF
TRBV30	TRBJ2-1	NA	TRBD2	TGTGCCTGGAGTGGGGCGGGGGGGTACAATGAGCAGTTCTTC	CAWSGAGGYNEQFF
TRBV30	TRBJ1-2	NA	NA	TGTGCCTGGAGAAAGAGAGTTGTTGGCTACACCTTC	CAWRKRVVGYTF
TRBV30	TRBJ1-3	NA	TRBD1	TGTGCCATGGACAGGGCTGGAAACACCATATATTTT	CAMDRAGNTIYF
TRBV5-1	TRBJ1-6	NA	TRBD1	TGCGCCAGCAGCTTGACAGGGGGTAATTCACCCCTCCACTTT	CASSLTGGNSPLHF
TRBV15	TRBJ1-1	NA	NA	TGTGCCACCAGCAGGGTACAGGGAACTGAAGCTTTCTTT	CATSRVQGTEAFF
TRBV19	TRBJ2-7	NA	NA	TGTGCCACCAAAGGGGCCGGGCCAGGTAATGTCAAGCAGTACTTC	CATKGAGPGNVKQYF
TRBV18	TRBJ2-1	NA	TRBD2	TGTGCCAGCTCACCATACCCTTATGGCGGGGGCTACAATGAGCAGTTCTTC	CASSPYPYGGGYNEQFF
TRBV7-2	TRBJ2-1	NA	TRBD2	TGTGCCAGCAGACAATCAGGACTAGCGGGGGCCAATGAGCAGTTCTTC	CASRQSGLAGANEQFF
TRBV19	TRBJ2-7	NA	NA	TGTGCCAGTAACGACATAGGCCGAATTGAGCAGTACTTC	CASNDIGRIEQYF
TRBV7-9	TRBJ2-2	NA	NA	TGTGCCAGCAGCCCCCCCGGGTGGATCCTGAACACCGGGGAGCTGTTTTTT	CASSPPGWILNTGELFF
TRBV25-1	TRBJ1-2	NA	TRBD1	TGTGCCAGCAGTAGAAGGACAGGGGGCGATGGCTACACCTTC	CASSRRTGGDGYTF
TRBV9	TRBJ2-3	NA	TRBD2	TGTGCCAGCAGCGTACGGGGGGGCGGATATCCAAGCACAGATACGCAGTATTTT	CASSVRGGGYPSTDTQYF
TRBV20-1	TRBJ1-1	NA	NA	TGCAGTGCTGTCGCCCTCGCGGGGGCTTTCTTT	CSAVALAGAFF
TRBV4-1	TRBJ2-1	NA	TRBD1	TGCGCCAGCAGCCAACCCTTACTACGGGACAGGGGCTACAATGAGCAGTTCTTC	CASSQPLLRDRGYNEQFF
TRBV18	TRBJ2-7	NA	NA	TGTGCCAGCTCACCGGGGGCAGGGAAAGCCTACGAGCAGTACTTC	CASSPGAGKAYEQYF
TRBV5-1	TRBJ2-1	NA	NA	TGCGCCAGCAGCTTGTGGGAGTACAATGAGCAGTTCTTC	CASSLWEYNEQFF
TRBV6-5	TRBJ2-1	NA	NA	TGTGCCAGCAGTTACTCGGGGGGTTATGAGCAGTTCTTC	CASSYSGGYEQFF
TRBV5-1	TRBJ2-1	NA	NA	TGCGCCAGCAGCTTAGGGGGGGCGCCCCGGGGTGAGCAGTTCTTC	CASSLGGAPRGEQFF
TRBV19	TRBJ1-2	NA	TRBD1	TGTGCCAGTACCCCGATGGGGACAGGGCTTAACTATGGCTACACCTTC	CASTPMGTGLNYGYTF
TRBV6-1	TRBJ1-1	once	NA	TGTGCCAGCGAAAACAGGGCGCCCACTGAAGCTTTCTTT	CASENRAPTEAFF
TRBV28	TRBJ2-1	NA	NA	TGTGCCAGCGCAAAGGGGGACACGAACTCCTACAATGAGCAGTTCTTC	CASAKGDTNSYNEQFF
TRBV7-7	TRBJ2-2	NA	TRBD1	TGTGCTAGCAGCCCAACAGGGGTCGGGGAGCTGTTTTTT	CASSPTGVGELFF
TRBV5-4	TRBJ2-2	NA	NA	TGTGCCAGCAGCTCCCGGGCTAGCGTCTTGCACACCGGGGAGCTGTTTTTT	CASSSRASVLHTGELFF
TRBV30	TRBJ1-3	NA	NA	TGTGCCTGGAGTGTACCAGGTTTCCGGCCGAACACCATATATTTT	CAWSVPGFRPNTIYF
TRBV5-1	TRBJ2-5	NA	TRBD1	TGCGCCAGCACCCCCGGGGACAGGGGTAAGGAAGAGACCCAGTACTTC	CASTPGDRGKEETQYF
TRBV29-1	TRBJ1-1	NA	NA	TGCAGCGTTGATAGCGGGTGGGGAATGAACACTGAAGCTTTCTTT	CSVDSGWGMNTEAFF
TRBV18	TRBJ1-2	NA	NA	TGTGCCAGCTCACAGGACACAGGTTATGGCTACACCTTC	CASSQDTGYGYTF
TRBV4-2	TRBJ2-1	NA	TRBD2	TGTGCCAGCAGCCAGGACGGGGGGGCCGGTGAGCAGTTCTTC	CASSQDGGAGEQFF
TRBV7-2	TRBJ2-6	NA	NA	TGTGCCAGCACCTCAGACAGGATAAGCTCTGGGGCCAACGTCCTGACTTTC	CASTSDRISSGANVLTF
TRBV4-3	TRBJ2-3	NA	NA	TGCGCCAGCAGCCCGACAGGTTGGGCAGATACGCAGTATTTT	CASSPTGWADTQYF
TRBV6-5	TRBJ1-1	NA	NA	TGTGCCAGCAGTTCCCGACGCCAGGGCTGGAACACTGAAGCTTTCTTT	CASSSRRQGWNTEAFF
TRBV2	TRBJ1-1	NA	TRBD1	TGTGCCAGCAGTGAGAGGGGGCTGAACACTGAAGCTTTCTTT	CASSERGLNTEAFF
TRBV6-1	TRBJ1-1	NA	NA	TGTGCCAGCAGCCGGTCAATAGGGGGCACTGAAGCTTTCTTT	CASSRSIGGTEAFF
TRBV28	TRBJ1-1	NA	TRBD1	TGTGCCAGCAGTCCATGGACAGGGTGGGAAGCTTTCTTT	CASSPWTGWEAFF
TRBV29-1	TRBJ1-4	NA	NA	TGCAGCGTTGAAATTCGGACAGCTTATAATGAAAAACTGTTTTTT	CSVEIRTAYNEKLFF